The clone carrying this T cell receptor (beta chain) has only a few counts. Its target is unknown. TCRdb reprocessed the 5' RACE reads via MiXCR and lists one record per CDR3 protein. In the table there are about 180,000 distinct CDR3 sequences, roughly 17% of which are singletons. V lost 5 bases to trimming and J lost 5 bases, with 20 bases between them. CDR3 size: 17 residues. Germline V CDR1 and CDR2: SGHRS, YFSETQ. The data were taken from a study of T-cell memory formation after mild COVID-19. Whole-study findings and limits: The pre-infection memory compartment contained some responding clones, suggesting cross-reactive memory joined. The study found contracting CD4+ clones mainly in CM and EM and contracting CD8+ clones in EMRA. Clones from the second wave (peaking day 37) had unconfirmed SARS-CoV-2 specificity.

The specimen was PBMCs or a T cell subset sorted from them (not recorded which). This chain connects TRBV5-1 to TRBJ1-6; D possibly corresponds to TRBD1 (5 bases). The clonotype was recovered from an adult woman who had mild COVID-19 (a few samples of this study predate the infection). Cell type and time point are not known. CDR3 nucleotide sequence: TGCGCCAGCAGTCTATCCGGGGGTCTACGAGATAATTCACCCCTCCACTTT. Its protein is CASSLSGGLRDNSPLHF.